The 12 T cell receptor beta chains presented below share a single source sample, sequenced in a study of T cells expressing NK-cell markers. TCRdb processed the 5' RACE reads again and assigns one entry to each CDR3 protein, with no DNA. The listing contains roughly 150,000 distinct CDR3 sequences. Sequenced: blood T cells: a sorted CD56 or NKG2C T cell subset, CD4+ or CD8+ T cells, or bulk PBMC T cells (not recorded which). The receptors stem from a man between 18 and 69 years old in good health.

V is TRBV2 and J is TRBJ1-2. Germline assignment: CDR1 SNHLY and CDR2 FYNNEI. CDR3 length: 15 amino acids. The CDR3 reads CASSEALELPEGYTF.

The rearrangement joins TRBV27 to TRBJ1-6; TCRdb proposes TRBD1, but this gene call is untestable without DNA. The CDR3 is 17 residues long. Germline CDR1 MNHEY, CDR2 SMNVEV (reference sequence). This CDR3 is CASSSDPPDRYNSPLHF.

The chain links TRBV20-1 to TRBJ2-1; as DNA is missing, the TRBD1 call by TCRdb cannot be tested. Germline CDR1 is DFQATT and CDR2 is SNEGSKA (reference sequence). This CDR3 is built from 13 residues. CDR3: CSARVLTGSRTFF.

This sequence joins TRBV2 and TRBJ1-1. CDR1 and CDR2 from the germline V gene are SNHLY and FYNNEI. The CDR3 totals 12 residues. The CDR3 protein is CASREGNTEAFF.

This chain uses TRBV7-9 with TRBJ2-5; the TCRdb D gene call, TRBD2, has no DNA to confirm it. Per germline, CDR1 SEHNR and CDR2 FQNEAQ (reference sequence). This CDR3 contains 18 residues. CDR3 loop: CASSLVSPDPQPKETQYF.

The chain has TRBV7-2 and TRBJ2-1. CDR3 length: 13 residues. Germline V gene lookup returns CDR1 SGHTA and CDR2 FQGNSA. This CDR3 is CASSLERLNEQFF. Complete variable domain (other parts from reference TRBV7-2 and TRBJ2-1): GAGVSQSPSNKVTEKGKDVELRCDPISGHTALYWYRQSLGQGLEFLIYFQGNSAPDKSGLPSDRFSAERTGGSVSTLTIQRTQQEDSAVYLCASSLERLNEQFFGPGTRLTVL.

The chain carries TRBV9 and TRBJ2-2. CDR1 and CDR2 (germline): SGDLS, YYNGEE. The CDR3 length is 15 residues. Here the CDR3 reads CASTDGLGSTGELFF. The complete variable domain, with remaining parts taken from reference TRBV9 and TRBJ2-2, reads DSGVTQTPKHLITATGQRVTLRCSPRSGDLSVYWYQQSLDQGLQFLIQYYNGEERAKGNILERFSAQQFPDLHSELNLSSLELGDSALYFCASTDGLGSTGELFFGEGSRLTVL.

V gene TRBV5-1 combines with J gene TRBJ1-1; TCRdb calls TRBD1, which cannot be checked without DNA. This CDR3 region has 20 residues. CDR1 and CDR2 from the germline V gene are SGHRS and YFSETQ. The CDR3 loop reads CASSLTGTGGILSLNTEAFF.

V is TRBV7-6 and J is TRBJ1-6; TCRdb returns TRBD1, unconfirmable since there is no DNA. CDR1 and CDR2 from the germline V gene are SGHVS and FNYEAQ. The CDR3 length is 14 residues. The CDR3 loop reads CASSDTSNGSPLHF.

This rearrangement joins TRBV24-1 to TRBJ2-3; lacking DNA, the TRBD1 call made by TCRdb goes unchecked. The CDR3 runs to 16 residues. Germline CDR1 is KGHDR and CDR2 is SFDVKD. This CDR3 reads CATSDNRGSSTDTQYF.

The chain combines TRBV19 with TRBJ2-4. This CDR3 spans 17 amino acids. Germline CDR1 and CDR2: LNHDA and SQIVND (reference sequence). This CDR3 reads CASSIDRPAIAKNIQYF.

The V gene is TRBV6-5, the J gene TRBJ1-3. This CDR3 has 11 residues. Germline assignment: CDR1 MNHEY and CDR2 SVGAGI. The CDR3 loop reads CATRAGNTIYF.